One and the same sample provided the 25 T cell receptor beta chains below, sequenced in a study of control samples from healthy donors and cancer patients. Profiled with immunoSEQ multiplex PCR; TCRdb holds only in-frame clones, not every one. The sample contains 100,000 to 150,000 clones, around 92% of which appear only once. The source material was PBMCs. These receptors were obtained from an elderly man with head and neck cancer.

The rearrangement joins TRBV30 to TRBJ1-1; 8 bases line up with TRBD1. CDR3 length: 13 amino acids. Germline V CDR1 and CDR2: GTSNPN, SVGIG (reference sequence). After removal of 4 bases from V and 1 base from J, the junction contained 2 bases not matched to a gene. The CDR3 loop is CAWTGQGNTEAFF. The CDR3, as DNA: TGTGCCTGGACAGGACAGGGGAACACTGAAGCTTTCTTT.

The CDR3 DNA reads TGTGCCAGCAGCGGGGGACAGGGACGGAATGAAAAACTGTTTTTT. Its translation is CASSGGQGRNEKLFF. The chain recombines TRBV9 with TRBJ1-4; 9 bases agree with TRBD1. Germline values: CDR1 SGDLS, CDR2 YYNGEE. This CDR3 is 15 amino acids long. The V and J ends lost 3 bases and 5 bases, in that order; junction bases with no gene match: 5.

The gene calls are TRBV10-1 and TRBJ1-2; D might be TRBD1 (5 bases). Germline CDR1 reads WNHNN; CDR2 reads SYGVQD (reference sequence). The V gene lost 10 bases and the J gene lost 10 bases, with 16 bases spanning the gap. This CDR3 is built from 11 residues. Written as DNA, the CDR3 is TGCGCCACAAGGACACCGCATCTCTACACCTTC. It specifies CATRTPHLYTF.

The CDR3 loop reads CASSLRGNANTGELFF. CDR3 coding DNA: TGTGCCAGCAGCTTGAGGGGAAACGCGAACACCGGGGAGCTGTTTTTT. The V and J genes are TRBV7-2 and TRBJ2-2; D may be TRBD1 or TRBD2 (5 bases each). CDR1 is SGHTA and CDR2 is FQGNSA in the germline V gene. This CDR3 spans 16 amino acids. The V and J ends lost 3 bases and 0 bases respectively, with 11 bases between them.

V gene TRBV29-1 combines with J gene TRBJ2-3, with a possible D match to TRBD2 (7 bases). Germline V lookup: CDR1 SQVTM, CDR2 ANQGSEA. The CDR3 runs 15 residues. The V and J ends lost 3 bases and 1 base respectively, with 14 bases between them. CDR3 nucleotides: TGCAGCGTTGAGAGGGGGGGCAGGGGCACAGATACGCAGTATTTT. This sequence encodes CSVERGGRGTDTQYF.

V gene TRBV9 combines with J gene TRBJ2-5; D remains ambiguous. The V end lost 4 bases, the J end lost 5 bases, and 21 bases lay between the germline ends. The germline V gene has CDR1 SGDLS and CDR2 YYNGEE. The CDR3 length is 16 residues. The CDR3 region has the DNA TGTGCCAGCAGCCCTAACTTGGACGCCTCCGGCGAGACCCAGTACTTC. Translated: CASSPNLDASGETQYF.

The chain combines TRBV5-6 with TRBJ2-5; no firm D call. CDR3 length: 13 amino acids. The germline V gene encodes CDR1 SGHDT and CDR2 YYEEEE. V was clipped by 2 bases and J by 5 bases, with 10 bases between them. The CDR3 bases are TGTGCCAGCAGCTTCGCTGGGGATGAGACCCAGTACTTC. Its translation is CASSFAGDETQYF. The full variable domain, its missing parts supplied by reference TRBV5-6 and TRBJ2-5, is DAGVTQSPTHLIKTRGQQVTLRCSPKSGHDTVSWYQQALGQGPQFIFQYYEEEERQRGNFPDRFSGHQFPNYSSELNVNALLLGDSALYLCASSFAGDETQYFGPGTRLLVL.

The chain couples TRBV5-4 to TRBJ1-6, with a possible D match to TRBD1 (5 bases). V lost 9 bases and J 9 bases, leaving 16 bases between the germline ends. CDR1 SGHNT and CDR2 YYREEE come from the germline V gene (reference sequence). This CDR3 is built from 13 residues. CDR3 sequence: CANSDKAGSPLHF. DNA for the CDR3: TGTGCCAACTCGGACAAAGCAGGTTCACCCCTCCACTTT.

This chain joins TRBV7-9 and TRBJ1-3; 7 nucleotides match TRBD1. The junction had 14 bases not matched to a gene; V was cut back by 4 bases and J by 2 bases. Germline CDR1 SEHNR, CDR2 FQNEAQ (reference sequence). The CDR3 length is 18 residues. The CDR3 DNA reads TGTGCCAGCAGCTACACTCTCGGATTACAGGGGACTGGAAACACCATATATTTT. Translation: CASSYTLGLQGTGNTIYF.

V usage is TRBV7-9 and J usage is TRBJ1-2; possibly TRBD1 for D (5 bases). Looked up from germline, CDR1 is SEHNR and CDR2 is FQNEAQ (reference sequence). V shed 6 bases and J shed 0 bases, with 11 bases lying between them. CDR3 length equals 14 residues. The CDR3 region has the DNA TGTGCCAGCAGTTCAAGACAGACTAACTATGGCTACACCTTC. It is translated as CASSSRQTNYGYTF.

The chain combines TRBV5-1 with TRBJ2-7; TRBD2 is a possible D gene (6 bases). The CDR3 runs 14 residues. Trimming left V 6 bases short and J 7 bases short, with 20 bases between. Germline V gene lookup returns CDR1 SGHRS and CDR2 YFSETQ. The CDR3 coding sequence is TGCGCCAGCAACCGGGACTTCGCTTCGGGTGAGCAGTACTTC. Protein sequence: CASNRDFASGEQYF.

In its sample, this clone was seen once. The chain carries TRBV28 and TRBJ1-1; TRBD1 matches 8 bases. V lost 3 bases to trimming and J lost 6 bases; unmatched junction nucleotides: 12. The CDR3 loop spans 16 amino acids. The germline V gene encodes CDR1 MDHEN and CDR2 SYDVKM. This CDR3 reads CASSFLPGGNWAEAFF. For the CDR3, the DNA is TGTGCCAGCAGTTTTCTGCCAGGGGGCAATTGGGCTGAAGCTTTCTTT.

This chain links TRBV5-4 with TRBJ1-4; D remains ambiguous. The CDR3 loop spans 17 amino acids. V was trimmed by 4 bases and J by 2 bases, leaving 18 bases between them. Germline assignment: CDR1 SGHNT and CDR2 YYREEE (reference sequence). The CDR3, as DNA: TGTGCCAGCAGCCCCCAATCCGGCACCGGGACTAATGAAAAACTGTTTTTT. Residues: CASSPQSGTGTNEKLFF.

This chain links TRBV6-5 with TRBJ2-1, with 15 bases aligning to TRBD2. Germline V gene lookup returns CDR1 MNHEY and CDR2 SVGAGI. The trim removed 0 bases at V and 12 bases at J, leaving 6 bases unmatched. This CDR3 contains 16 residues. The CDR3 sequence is CASSYSRTSGGGSQFF. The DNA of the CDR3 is TGTGCCAGCAGTTACTCGCGGACTAGCGGGGGGGGCTCGCAGTTCTTC.

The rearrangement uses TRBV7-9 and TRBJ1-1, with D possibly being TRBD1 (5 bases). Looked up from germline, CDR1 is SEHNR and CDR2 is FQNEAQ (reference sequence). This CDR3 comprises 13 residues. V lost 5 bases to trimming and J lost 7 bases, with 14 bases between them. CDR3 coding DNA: TGTGCCAGCAGCCGTTACTCAGGGAATGAAGCTTTCTTT. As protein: CASSRYSGNEAFF.

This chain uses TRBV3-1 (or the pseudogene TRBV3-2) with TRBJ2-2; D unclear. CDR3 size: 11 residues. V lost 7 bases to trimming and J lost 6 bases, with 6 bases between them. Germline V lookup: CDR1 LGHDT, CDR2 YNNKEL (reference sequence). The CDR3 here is CASTLSGELFF. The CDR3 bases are TGTGCCAGCACCTTATCCGGGGAGCTGTTTTTT.

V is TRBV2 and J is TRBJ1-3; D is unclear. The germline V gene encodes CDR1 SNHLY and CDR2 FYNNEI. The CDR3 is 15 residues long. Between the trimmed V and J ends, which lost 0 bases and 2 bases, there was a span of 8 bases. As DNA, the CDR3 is TGTGCCAGCAGTGAAGCGCTTTATCCTGGAAACACCATATATTTT. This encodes CASSEALYPGNTIYF.

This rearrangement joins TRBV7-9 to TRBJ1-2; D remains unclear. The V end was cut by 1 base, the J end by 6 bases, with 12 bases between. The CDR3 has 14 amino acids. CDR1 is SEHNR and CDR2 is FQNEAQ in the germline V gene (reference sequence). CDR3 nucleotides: TGTGCCAGCAGCTTAGGCCGGGGTTACAATGGCTACACCTTC. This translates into CASSLGRGYNGYTF.

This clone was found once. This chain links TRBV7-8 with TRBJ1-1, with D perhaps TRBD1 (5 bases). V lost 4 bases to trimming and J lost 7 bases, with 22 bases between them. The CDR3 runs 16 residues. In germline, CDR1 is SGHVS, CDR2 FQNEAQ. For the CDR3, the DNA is TGTGCCAGCAGCTCTATACACACGGGACCGCTGAGTGAAGCTTTCTTT. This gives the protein CASSSIHTGPLSEAFF.

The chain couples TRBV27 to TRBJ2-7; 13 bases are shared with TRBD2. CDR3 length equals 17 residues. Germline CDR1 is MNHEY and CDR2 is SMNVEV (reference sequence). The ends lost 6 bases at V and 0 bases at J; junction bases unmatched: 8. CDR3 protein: CASRAGLAGSSSYEQYF. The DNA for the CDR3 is TGTGCCAGCAGGGCGGGACTAGCGGGATCAAGCTCCTACGAGCAGTACTTC.

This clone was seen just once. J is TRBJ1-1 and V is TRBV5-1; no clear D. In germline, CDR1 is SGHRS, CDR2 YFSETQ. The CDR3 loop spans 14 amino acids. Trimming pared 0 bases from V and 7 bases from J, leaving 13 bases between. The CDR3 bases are TGCGCCAGCAGCTTGGGAACGGGCGGTCTTGAAGCTTTCTTT. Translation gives CASSLGTGGLEAFF. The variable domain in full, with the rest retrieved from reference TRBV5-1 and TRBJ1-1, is KAGVTQTPRYLIKTRGQQVTLSCSPISGHRSVSWYQQTPGQGLQFLFEYFSETQRNKGNFPGRFSGRQFSNSRSEMNVSTLELGDSALYLCASSLGTGGLEAFFGQGTRLTVV.

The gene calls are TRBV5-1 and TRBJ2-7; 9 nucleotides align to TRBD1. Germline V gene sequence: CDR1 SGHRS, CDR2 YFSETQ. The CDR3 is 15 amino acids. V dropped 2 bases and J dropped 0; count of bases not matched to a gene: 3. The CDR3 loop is CASSFPTGGSYEQYF. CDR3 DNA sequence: TGCGCCAGCAGCTTCCCGACAGGGGGCTCCTACGAGCAGTACTTC.

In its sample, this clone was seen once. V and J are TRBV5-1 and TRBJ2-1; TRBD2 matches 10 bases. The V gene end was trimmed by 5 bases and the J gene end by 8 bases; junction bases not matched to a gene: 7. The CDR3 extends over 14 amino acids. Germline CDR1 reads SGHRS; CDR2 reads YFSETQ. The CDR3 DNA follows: TGCGCCAGCAGTTCTAGCGGGAGATGGGATGAGCAGTTCTTC. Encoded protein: CASSSSGRWDEQFF.

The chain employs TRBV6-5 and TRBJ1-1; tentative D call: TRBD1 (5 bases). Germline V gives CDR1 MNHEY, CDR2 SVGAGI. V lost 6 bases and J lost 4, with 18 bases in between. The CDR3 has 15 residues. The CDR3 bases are TGTGCCAGCAGCCCCCCAGGGCTGAAATCCACTGAAGCTTTCTTT. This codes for CASSPPGLKSTEAFF.

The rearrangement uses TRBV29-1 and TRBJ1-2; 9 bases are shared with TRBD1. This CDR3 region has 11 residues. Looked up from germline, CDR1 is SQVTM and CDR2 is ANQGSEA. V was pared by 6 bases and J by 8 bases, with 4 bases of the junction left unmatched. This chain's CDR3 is CSVRDRDGYTF. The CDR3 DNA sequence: TGCAGCGTCCGGGACAGGGACGGCTACACCTTC.